This T cell receptor (beta chain) was observed in a study of spatial heterogeneity in lung cancer. Study at large: An average of more than ten raw reads was observed per unique TCR and UMI combination. Study outcomes and limitations: Ubiquitous expanded tumor TCRs were observed in blood more at resection than follow-up.

The CDR3 totals 15 residues. Trimming left V 4 bases short and J 2 bases short, with 12 bases between. Per germline, CDR1 SGHVS and CDR2 FQNEAQ. Time point defined: sample taken at primary tumor resection. Whole RNA obtained from tumor, nontumor lung or frozen PBMC underwent sequencing without sorting. Samples were obtained from more than 70 donors, all untreated early-stage non-small cell lung cancer patients. Individual TCR cDNA molecules each bore their own unique molecular identifier. TCRdb reanalysed the 5' RACE reads using MiXCR and keeps one entry per CDR3 protein. Of some 40,000 distinct CDR3 sequences listed, 4% to 6% are singletons. This clonotype occurred a few times. As yet, its antigen is unknown.

The chain employs TRBV7-8 and TRBJ2-1; no reliable D call. The receptor was isolated from a female donor with early-stage non-small cell lung cancer. The source material was PBMCs, sampled at surgery. CDR3 in DNA: TGTGCCAGCAGCTCTACGTTGACTCCCTACAATGAGCAGTTCTTC. Protein: CASSSTLTPYNEQFF.